This T cell receptor beta chain was observed in a study of T cell changes during pregnancy in multiple sclerosis. A single count supports this clone. TCRdb keeps only in-frame clones here, not all; method: immunoSEQ multiplex PCR. The repertoire holds more than 85,000 clones, with 94% as singletons. Germline V lookup: CDR1 SGHRS, CDR2 YFSETQ. V dropped 0 bases and J dropped 4; count of bases not matched to a gene: 3. The CDR3 consists of 16 residues. The sequencing here drew on peripheral blood, taken after pregnancy. The rearrangement joins TRBV5-1 to TRBJ2-3; TRBD2 agrees at 12 bases. The clonotype was recovered from a female donor in good health, enrolled as a control in a pregnancy study. The CDR3 region has the DNA TGCGCCAGCAGCTTGGAACTAGCGGGAGGCGCAGATACGCAGTATTTT. Its translation: CASSLELAGGADTQYF.